The present T cell receptor beta chain was sequenced within a study of blood T cell repertoires in COVID-19. Across the study: The cDNA or gDNA used as material had been derived from T cells, B-cell-depleted T cells, or PBMCs.

The method was immunoSEQ multiplex PCR; TCRdb's version includes in-frame clones alone and lacks a portion of them. The sample holds 110,000 to 150,000 clones, approximately 73% seen once. J was trimmed by 8 bases and V by 0 bases; bases with no gene match: 11. The germline V gene encodes CDR1 LGHDT and CDR2 YNNKEL (reference sequence). CDR3 length: 16 residues. This rearrangement joins TRBV3-1 (or the pseudogene TRBV3-2) to TRBJ1-2, with 8 nucleotides matching TRBD1. The TCR comes from a man aged 60 to 69 with acute or convalescent COVID-19. Material for sequencing was peripheral blood. The CDR3 nucleotides read TGTGCCAGCAGCCAAGATCCCGGACAGGGTCTGGGAGGCTACACCTTC. Translation gives CASSQDPGQGLGGYTF.